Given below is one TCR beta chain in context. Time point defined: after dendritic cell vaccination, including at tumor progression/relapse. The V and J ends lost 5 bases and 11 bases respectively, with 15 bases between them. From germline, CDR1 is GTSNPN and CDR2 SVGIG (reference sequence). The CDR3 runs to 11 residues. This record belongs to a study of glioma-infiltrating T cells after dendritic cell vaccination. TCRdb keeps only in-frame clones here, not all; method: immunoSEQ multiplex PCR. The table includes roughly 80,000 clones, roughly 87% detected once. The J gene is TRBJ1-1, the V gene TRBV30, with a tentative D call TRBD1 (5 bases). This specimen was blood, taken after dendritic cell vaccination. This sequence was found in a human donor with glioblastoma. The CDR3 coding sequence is TGTGCCTGGGCGGGACCGTATACCGCTTTCTTT. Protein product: CAWAGPYTAFF.